The clone carrying this T cell receptor (beta chain) was observed a few times. This sample stems from a study of beta chain features in type 1 diabetes. In germline, CDR1 is SGHRS, CDR2 YFSETQ. The CDR3 spans 15 residues. V lost 1 base and J 3 bases, leaving 14 bases between the germline ends. Reverse transcription of all isolated RNA meant that expressed TCRB transcripts were sequenced. Clones were read by immunoSEQ multiplex PCR, and TCRdb kept only the in-frame ones, dropping some. The profile shows 200,000 to 250,000 clones, around 9.9% of them singletons. Sequencing was done on a sample of central memory CD4+ T cells from blood. This clonotype originated in a man younger than 35 in good health. The chain has TRBV5-1 and TRBJ2-7, with D unclear. CDR3 nucleotides: TGCGCCAGCAGCTTGATATCCGTCTCCTTCTACGAGCAGTACTTC. It specifies CASSLISVSFYEQYF.